This T cell receptor beta chain is from a study of shared clonotypes between healthy human individuals. Overall study: Per donor, CD8 memory used one plate, CD8 naive used two, CD4 memory used three and CD4 naive used three. Whole-study results and caveats: A few donors had about 5.1% of their naive CD4 clonotypes in common.

Profiled with immunoSEQ multiplex PCR; TCRdb holds only in-frame clones, not every one. The data contain fewer than 850,000 clones, about two thirds of them seen just once; the ten biggest clones take up roughly 1.8%. Comments on this clone: Its antigen remains unidentified.

J lost 1 base, V lost 5 bases, and 5 bases had no gene match. Germline V lookup: CDR1 MNHEY, CDR2 SVGAGI. This CDR3 spans 14 amino acids. The chain is built from TRBV6-5 and TRBJ2-7; 7 bases are a match to TRBD2. The sequence derives from a woman younger than 45 in good health. The sequenced sample was memory CD4+ T cells sorted from blood. Subset here: CD45RA-negative fraction. CDR3 sequence: CASSQTAGSYEQYF. In DNA form, the CDR3 reads TGTGCCAGCAGTCAGACAGCGGGATCCTACGAGCAGTACTTC.